One and the same sample provided the 29 T cell receptor beta chains below, sequenced in a study of blood T cell repertoires in COVID-19. The table came from immunoSEQ multiplex PCR; TCRdb's copy has only in-frame clones and leaves some out. The profile shows fewer than 90,000 clones, approximately 90% of them singletons. The sample taken for sequencing was peripheral blood. The origin of the receptors is a male donor with acute or convalescent COVID-19.

The chain couples TRBV5-8 to TRBJ1-3, with TRBD1 matching 7 bases. The CDR3 length is 15 residues. Per germline, CDR1 SGHTS and CDR2 YDEGEE. After removal of 4 bases from V and 0 bases from J, the junction contained 4 bases not matched to a gene. This CDR3 reads CASSGPGGSGNTIYF. The CDR3 DNA reads as TGTGCCAGCAGCGGACCAGGGGGCTCTGGAAACACCATATATTTT.

V gene TRBV19 combines with J gene TRBJ2-3; weak D call: TRBD1 (6 bases). Trimming took off 3 bases at V and 2 bases at J, with 12 bases between the two ends. The germline V gene has CDR1 LNHDA and CDR2 SQIVND (reference sequence). This CDR3 has 15 amino acids. CDR3 region: CASSMGAGNTDTQYF. Written as DNA, the CDR3 is TGTGCCAGTAGTATGGGGGCCGGGAACACAGATACGCAGTATTTT.

The chain links TRBV5-1 to TRBJ2-7; TRBD2 matches 8 bases. V lost 2 bases and J lost 3; bases outside the gene matches: 4. This CDR3 is 14 amino acids long. CDR1 and CDR2 (germline): SGHRS, YFSETQ. The CDR3 DNA is TGCGCCAGCAGCTTCACTAGCGGCGGCTACGAGCAGTACTTC. Translated: CASSFTSGGYEQYF.

This chain links TRBV28 with TRBJ1-4, with unresolved D. CDR1 and CDR2 (germline): MDHEN, SYDVKM. Trimming cost V 4 bases and J 0 bases, with 6 bases left between them. The CDR3 has 14 residues. CDR3 sequence: CASSSAATNEKLFF. The CDR3 DNA sequence: TGTGCCAGCAGTTCAGCGGCAACTAATGAAAAACTGTTTTTT.

V gene TRBV19 combines with J gene TRBJ2-2; 13 bases align to TRBD2. J gave up 4 bases and V 5 bases, and 4 bases lay outside the gene matches. Looked up from germline, CDR1 is LNHDA and CDR2 is SQIVND (reference sequence). This CDR3 contains 16 residues. The CDR3 reads CASSFGLAGATGELFF. The CDR3 coding sequence is TGTGCCAGTAGTTTCGGACTAGCGGGGGCCACCGGGGAGCTGTTTTTT.

The chain joins TRBV5-4 to TRBJ2-5; the match to TRBD1 covers 8 bases. This CDR3 has 14 residues. Germline lookup yields CDR1 SGHNT and CDR2 YYREEE (reference sequence). The V segment lost 4 bases and the J segment 7 bases; nucleotides outside the gene matches: 9. CDR3 loop: CASSAGQGRGTQYF. The CDR3 region has the DNA TGTGCCAGCAGCGCCGGACAGGGTCGAGGGACCCAGTACTTC.

This chain connects TRBV6-5 to TRBJ1-3; D uncertain. V dropped 7 bases and J dropped 4 bases, with 8 bases sitting between them. The CDR3 is 12 amino acids. Germline V lookup: CDR1 MNHEY, CDR2 SVGAGI. CDR3 sequence reads: CASTIEGNTIYF. As DNA, the CDR3 is TGTGCCAGCACCATCGAGGGAAACACCATATATTTT.

This chain uses TRBV10-3 with TRBJ2-5, with TRBD2 as a possible D gene (7 bases). From germline, CDR1 is ENHRY and CDR2 SYGVKD. The CDR3 is made up of 14 amino acids. V dropped 6 bases and J dropped 3 bases, with 14 bases sitting between them. CDR3 DNA: TGTGCCATCAGGGTCGGGGGGCCCGAAGAGACCCAGTACTTC. This codes for CAIRVGGPEETQYF.

CDR3 amino acids: CASSTAPIDGNTEAFF. Written as DNA, the CDR3 is TGTGCCAGTAGCACCGCCCCTATCGATGGGAACACTGAAGCTTTCTTT. The chain couples TRBV19 to TRBJ1-1; no clear D gene. V was clipped by 6 bases and J by 1 base, with 18 bases between them. There are 16 residues in the CDR3. The germline gives CDR1 LNHDA, CDR2 SQIVND (reference sequence).

This clone was picked up a small number of times. V and J are TRBV6-6 and TRBJ1-3; 8 bases line up with TRBD1. J was trimmed by 0 bases and V by 5 bases; bases with no gene match: 3. CDR1 MNHNY and CDR2 SVGAGI come from the germline V gene (reference sequence). CDR3 length: 15 residues. The CDR3 DNA reads as TGTGCCAGCAGTCGGGGACAGGCCTCTGGAAACACCATATATTTT. This codes for CASSRGQASGNTIYF.

The chain links TRBV15 to TRBJ1-5; no definite D call. With 3 bases removed from V and 8 bases from J, the gap between germline ends came to 11 bases. Germline V gives CDR1 LNHNV, CDR2 YYDKDF (reference sequence). CDR3 length equals 13 residues. The CDR3 region has the DNA TGTGCCACCAGCAGGCGGTATTGGGAGCCCCAGCATTTT. It translates to CATSRRYWEPQHF.

The chain is built from TRBV30 and TRBJ2-5; TRBD1 agrees at 9 bases. This CDR3 has 13 amino acids. Trimming took 4 bases from V and 9 from J; bases not matched to a gene: 9. Per the germline V gene, CDR1 is GTSNPN and CDR2 is SVGIG (reference sequence). CDR3: CAWTNTGGLAQYF. In DNA form, the CDR3 reads TGTGCCTGGACAAACACAGGGGGCTTGGCCCAGTACTTC.

The V and J genes are TRBV15 and TRBJ2-6; unclear D gene. There are 15 residues in the CDR3. CDR1 LNHNV and CDR2 YYDKDF come from the germline V gene (reference sequence). The germline V and J ends were trimmed by 1 base and 0 bases, with 4 bases remaining between them. CDR3 residues: CATSRAGSGANVLTF. CDR3 in DNA: TGTGCCACCAGCAGAGCGGGCTCTGGGGCCAACGTCCTGACTTTC.

The chain has TRBV5-5 and TRBJ2-5; D gene unclear. The V gene's germline CDR1 is SGHKS and CDR2 YYEKEE (reference sequence). The CDR3 is 11 residues long. Between the trimmed V and J ends, which lost 4 bases and 3 bases, there was a span of 4 bases. This CDR3 reads CASSPEETQYF. The CDR3 nucleotides are TGTGCCAGCAGCCCAGAAGAGACCCAGTACTTC.

This sequence joins TRBV5-1 and TRBJ2-1; 10 bases match TRBD2. V gave up 2 bases and J gave up 4 bases; unmatched junction bases: 6. This CDR3 is built from 16 residues. Per the germline V gene, CDR1 is SGHRS and CDR2 is YFSETQ. The CDR3 DNA reads TGCGCCAGCAGCTTAACCAGCGGGGGGGCTTACAATGAGCAGTTCTTC. This codes for CASSLTSGGAYNEQFF.

This clone was recorded once. Within the sample, other DNA sequences also encode this same CDR3. The chain uses TRBV19 and TRBJ1-5; 8 bases map to TRBD1. The germline V gene encodes CDR1 LNHDA and CDR2 SQIVND (reference sequence). The junction had 3 bases not matched to a gene; V was cut back by 4 bases and J by 4 bases. The length of the CDR3 is 14 residues. CDR3 sequence reads: CASSTRTGNQPQHF. Written as DNA, the CDR3 is TGTGCCAGTAGTACCCGGACAGGGAATCAGCCCCAGCATTTT. Drawing the rest from reference TRBV19 and TRBJ1-5, the complete variable domain is DGGITQSPKYLFRKEGQNVTLSCEQNLNHDAMYWYRQDPGQGLRLIYYSQIVNDFQKGDIAEGYSVSREKKESFPLTVTSAQKNPTAFYLCASSTRTGNQPQHFGDGTRLSIL.

V usage is TRBV6-6 and J usage is TRBJ1-5; TRBD1 is a possible D gene (6 bases). The CDR3 length is 14 residues. Deletions cut 7 bases from V and 0 bases from J, with 10 bases between. The germline gives CDR1 MNHNY, CDR2 SVGAGI (reference sequence). DNA of the CDR3: TGTGCCAGCATGGGACAAGGTAGCAATCAGCCCCAGCATTTT. It is translated as CASMGQGSNQPQHF.

The rearrangement links TRBV19 to TRBJ1-2, with 7 bases fitting TRBD1. This CDR3 contains 14 residues. V lost 5 bases to trimming and J lost 8 bases; unmatched junction nucleotides: 11. The V gene's germline CDR1 is LNHDA and CDR2 SQIVND (reference sequence). In DNA, the CDR3 is TGTGCCAGTAGTGTTGACAGGGAATGGAGAGGCTACACCTTC. Translated: CASSVDREWRGYTF.

This clone was detected only once. The rearrangement links TRBV24-1 to TRBJ1-4; D not resolved. The germline V gene has CDR1 KGHDR and CDR2 SFDVKD. Trimming took off 9 bases at V and 8 bases at J, with 9 bases between the two ends. CDR3 length: 11 residues. This CDR3 reads CATADREKLFF. CDR3 DNA: TGTGCCACCGCGGATCGGGAAAAACTGTTTTTT.

The CDR3 here is CASSLGQGGEQFF. The CDR3 DNA follows: TGTGCCAGCAGCTTAGGACAGGGAGGTGAGCAGTTCTTC. The V call is TRBV7-3, the J call TRBJ2-1; 8 nucleotides match TRBD1. V lost 2 bases, J lost 9 bases, and 3 bases stayed unmatched. Germline lookup yields CDR1 SGHTA and CDR2 FQGTGA. This CDR3 is 13 amino acids long.

The J gene is TRBJ2-1, the V gene TRBV24-1, with D perhaps matching TRBD2 (5 bases). This CDR3 spans 14 amino acids. Germline CDR1 KGHDR, CDR2 SFDVKD. Trimming shortened V by 2 bases and J by 12 bases, and 16 bases separated the two germline ends. This chain's CDR3 is CATSDSRPLEGQFF. The CDR3 bases are TGTGCCACCAGTGATTCGAGGCCCCTTGAGGGGCAGTTCTTC.

This clone has only one observation. The chain combines TRBV5-1 with TRBJ2-4, with 11 bases fitting TRBD1. V was pared by 3 bases and J by 15 bases, with 11 bases of the junction left unmatched. Germline V CDR1 and CDR2: SGHRS, YFSETQ. The CDR3 is 14 amino acids. The CDR3 spells CASSSGQGARSLYF. Here the CDR3 DNA reads TGCGCCAGCAGCTCTGGACAGGGGGCGCGGTCGCTGTACTTC.

The chain recombines TRBV5-4 with TRBJ1-1; D might be TRBD1 (5 bases). CDR1 and CDR2 (germline): SGHNT, YYREEE (reference sequence). CDR3 length: 15 amino acids. Trimming left V 2 bases short and J 0 bases short, with 11 bases between. The DNA for the CDR3 is TGTGCCAGCAGCTTACCAGGGATGATGAACACTGAAGCTTTCTTT. Protein: CASSLPGMMNTEAFF.

This chain joins TRBV5-1 and TRBJ2-1, with TRBD1 matching over 7 bases. Per germline, CDR1 SGHRS and CDR2 YFSETQ. V was clipped by 3 bases and J by 8 bases; unmatched bases: 8. The CDR3 is 14 amino acids. The CDR3, as DNA: TGCGCCAGCAGCTCCGGGACAGAAGGAGATGAGCAGTTCTTC. This translates into CASSSGTEGDEQFF.

The gene calls are TRBV6-6 and TRBJ1-4, with 9 bases lining up with TRBD1. The CDR3 is made up of 14 amino acids. The germline CDR1 and CDR2 sequences are MNHNY and SVGAGI (reference sequence). V was pared by 5 bases and J by 7 bases, with 5 bases of the junction left unmatched. CDR3 nucleotides: TGTGCCAGCAGTACGGGACAGGGTCGTGAAAAACTGTTTTTT. Its translation: CASSTGQGREKLFF.

This chain joins TRBV3-1 (or the pseudogene TRBV3-2) and TRBJ1-5, with 9 bases fitting TRBD1. V lost 1 base and J lost 11; bases outside the gene matches: 6. Germline CDR1 and CDR2: LGHDT and YNNKEL (reference sequence). This CDR3 is built from 14 residues. The CDR3 here is CASSQGQGGGAQHF. The CDR3 DNA is TGTGCCAGCAGCCAAGGACAGGGGGGGGGAGCCCAGCATTTT.

The CDR3 sequence: CSVEEDRDPDTQYF. CDR3 nucleotides: TGCAGCGTTGAAGAGGACAGGGACCCCGATACGCAGTATTTT. The V and J genes are TRBV29-1 and TRBJ2-3, with 8 bases matching TRBD1. Germline V CDR1 and CDR2: SQVTM, ANQGSEA. CDR3 length equals 14 residues. V was clipped by 0 bases and J by 6 bases; unmatched bases: 5.

The genes are TRBV29-1 and TRBJ2-5; 10 nucleotides agree with TRBD1. This CDR3 has 12 residues. Per germline, CDR1 SQVTM and CDR2 ANQGSEA. Losses at the gene ends were 7 bases for V and 5 bases for J; bases not matched to a gene: 4. The CDR3 reads CSGTGQGETQYF. Here the CDR3 DNA reads TGCAGCGGGACGGGACAGGGGGAGACCCAGTACTTC.

This clone has just a few counts. The chain joins TRBV6-1 to TRBJ2-7; no clear D gene. CDR3 length: 12 amino acids. The V gene lost 1 base and the J gene lost 4 bases, with 5 bases spanning the gap. Germline V CDR1 and CDR2: MNHNS, SASEGT. CDR3 nucleotide sequence: TGTGCCAGCAGTGAAGGTCCGTACGAGCAGTACTTC. As protein: CASSEGPYEQYF.